A single sample is the source of the 11 T cell receptor beta chains below, sequenced in a study of blood T cell repertoires in COVID-19. TCRdb's copy holds only in-frame clones and misses some; the assay was immunoSEQ multiplex PCR. The sample has approximately 240,000 clones, 83% seen once; the top ten hold around 1.3%. The sequenced sample consisted of peripheral blood. These receptors came from a woman in her thirties with COVID-19, enrolled during active disease.

CDR3 nucleotides: TGTGCCAGCCGGATCAGGACAGGGGGAAATCAGCCCCAGCATTTT. Its translation is CASRIRTGGNQPQHF. The V call is TRBV19, the J call TRBJ1-5, with 10 bases fitting TRBD1. Germline V gene lookup returns CDR1 LNHDA and CDR2 SQIVND (reference sequence). The V segment lost 9 bases and the J segment 4 bases; nucleotides outside the gene matches: 9. CDR3 size: 15 residues.

The chain is built from TRBV29-1 and TRBJ2-3; TRBD1 matches 7 bases. CDR1 is SQVTM, CDR2 ANQGSEA, per germline. Losses at the gene ends were 6 bases for V and 2 bases for J; bases not matched to a gene: 8. CDR3 length equals 14 residues. CDR3 nucleotides: TGCAGCGTCCTAAGGACAGGTTCCACAGATACGCAGTATTTT. This codes for CSVLRTGSTDTQYF.

The V gene is TRBV7-2, the J gene TRBJ2-1; maybe TRBD2 (6 bases). Germline CDR1 SGHTA, CDR2 FQGNSA. V was shortened by 6 bases and J by 2 bases, with 11 bases between the two germline ends. The CDR3 is 14 amino acids. CDR3 sequence reads: CASRPGGTYNEQFF. The CDR3 coding sequence is TGTGCCAGCAGACCTGGGGGGACCTACAATGAGCAGTTCTTC.

This chain joins TRBV13 and TRBJ1-2; D might be TRBD1 (5 bases). CDR3 length: 15 amino acids. Germline-derived CDR1 and CDR2 are PRHDT and FYEKMQ (reference sequence). The V and J ends lost 5 bases and 8 bases respectively, with 21 bases between them. CDR3 in amino acids: CASSPGSRDVEGYTF. The CDR3 DNA reads TGTGCCAGCAGCCCAGGGTCCAGGGATGTGGAGGGCTACACCTTC.

This chain joins TRBV2 and TRBJ2-6, with D possibly TRBD1 on 6 matching bases. This CDR3 region has 14 residues. Between the trimmed V and J ends, which lost 4 bases and 4 bases, there was a span of 8 bases. The germline V gene encodes CDR1 SNHLY and CDR2 FYNNEI. The CDR3 DNA reads TGTGCCAGCAGTGTGGGGGCCGGGGCCAACGTCCTGACTTTC. Translating it yields CASSVGAGANVLTF.

This chain links TRBV5-4 with TRBJ2-1; 7 nucleotides align to TRBD1. V dropped 2 bases and J dropped 0; count of bases not matched to a gene: 5. The CDR3 covers 16 residues. Germline V lookup: CDR1 SGHNT, CDR2 YYREEE (reference sequence). CDR3 coding DNA: TGTGCCAGCAGCTTTGATCCAGGGGGCTCCTACAATGAGCAGTTCTTC. It encodes CASSFDPGGSYNEQFF. Drawing the rest from reference TRBV5-4 and TRBJ2-1, the complete variable domain is ETGVTQSPTHLIKTRGQQVTLRCSSQSGHNTVSWYQQALGQGPQFIFQYYREEENGRGNFPPRFSGLQFPNYSSELNVNALELDDSALYLCASSFDPGGSYNEQFFGPGTRLTVL.

V and J are TRBV5-1 and TRBJ1-3; 7 bases map to TRBD1. Germline CDR1 SGHRS, CDR2 YFSETQ. The CDR3 is made up of 13 amino acids. The ends lost 4 bases at V and 7 bases at J; junction bases unmatched: 5. The CDR3 nucleotides read TGCGCCAGCAGCGTTGGACAGGCGAACACCATATATTTT. It codes for CASSVGQANTIYF.

The V and J genes are TRBV5-1 and TRBJ1-4; D gene uncertain. Trimming removed 0 bases from V and 4 bases from J, with 7 bases in between. The CDR3 spans 14 residues. CDR1 is SGHRS, CDR2 YFSETQ, per germline. The DNA of the CDR3 is TGCGCCAGCAGCTTGGGACAAATTAATGAAAAACTGTTTTTT. Protein sequence: CASSLGQINEKLFF.

This clone was seen more than once but under ten times. The V call is TRBV6-2 or TRBV6-3, the J call TRBJ1-1; 8 bases are shared with TRBD1. CDR1 is MNHEY and CDR2 is SVGEGT in the germline V gene. With 0 bases clipped from V and 6 bases from J, the junction kept 3 bases outside the gene matches. The CDR3 consists of 14 residues. CDR3 protein: CASSYSDREAEAFF. As DNA, the CDR3 is TGTGCCAGCAGTTACTCGGACAGGGAAGCTGAAGCTTTCTTT.

The chain recombines TRBV6-5 with TRBJ2-1, with 8 positions matching TRBD1. Germline V gene sequence: CDR1 MNHEY, CDR2 SVGAGI. J lost 6 bases, V lost 2 bases, and 9 bases had no gene match. The CDR3 runs 16 residues. The CDR3 DNA reads TGTGCCAGCAGTTACAGCCGGACAGGGAACGGCAATGAGCAGTTCTTC. The encoded protein is CASSYSRTGNGNEQFF.

The CDR3 coding sequence is TGTGCCAGTAGTATGACCCGGACAGGGGTCGTCGGAAATCAGCCCCAGCATTTT. Translating it yields CASSMTRTGVVGNQPQHF. The chain carries TRBV19 and TRBJ1-5; 9 nucleotides agree with TRBD1. CDR3 length equals 18 residues. J lost 4 bases, V lost 3 bases, and 13 bases had no gene match. Germline assignment: CDR1 LNHDA and CDR2 SQIVND (reference sequence).